This TCR beta chain originates from a study of control samples from healthy donors and cancer patients (dated by TCRdb to 2019 to 2021). The CDR3 holds 14 amino acids from the cysteine to the phenylalanine. CDR3 DNA is the only sequence kept; it has 42 bases, read in frame from the first base. The germline V gene encodes CDR1 LNHDA and CDR2 SQIVND (reference sequence). The V end loses 5 bases and the J end loses 5 bases, and a stretch of 15 bases separates them. Library method: the immunoSEQ multiplex PCR assay. The source is immuneACCESS, and TCRdb retained only in-frame sequences with V and J called. Part of the clones is not carried over; for the studies checked, unresolved V genes explain less than half of this, and the remainder is unexplained. This sample gives fewer than 25,000 clones in total; roughly four fifths of them show up just once. The ten largest clonotypes hold around 29% of the sample.

About this clone: No cognate antigen has been identified for it. Per-nucleotide qualities are absent, and no much larger clonotype sits a single base away.

Sequenced input: PBMCs. This clonotype originated in a man aged 55-75 years with head and neck cancer. The chain links TRBV19 with TRBJ2-5; the D element could tentatively be TRBD1 or TRBD2, as 5 bases agree for each. The base sequence is TGTGCCAGTAGTGAGGGGCCGGGACGCGAGACCCAGTACTTC. Protein translation: CASSEGPGRETQYF.